This TCR beta chain was captured by sequencing in a study of cytomegalovirus exposure and HLA in healthy donors. Regarding the study as a whole: Sequencing likely generated an artifact that appeared as a cluster of highly shared sequence variants. Previously analyzed data showed that most TCR beta V segments were productive at a frequency of about 90% or about 30%. Presence/absence analyses rested on an assumption that sequencing depth was roughly uniform across donors. Differences between HLA loci emerged in a later analysis of TCR association rates, with DRB1 most and HLA-C fewest.

Germline values: CDR1 SGDLS, CDR2 YYNGEE. This CDR3 comprises 15 residues. V dropped 3 bases and J dropped 7; count of bases not matched to a gene: 9. To note about this clone: Antigen: not known.

The PCR employed 60 Vbeta primers together with 13 Jbeta primers. Profiled with immunoSEQ multiplex PCR; TCRdb holds only in-frame clones, not every one. The sample records 130,000 or so clones, 70% to 80% being singletons. Sequenced: PBMCs. The receptor was derived from a woman in her forties or fifties in good health and CMV-seropositive. The V gene is TRBV9, the J gene TRBJ1-2; 10 bases match TRBD1. The CDR3 DNA reads as TGTGCCAGCAGCGAGAGGGGACAGGGGCGCGCTGGCTACACCTTC. It codes for CASSERGQGRAGYTF.